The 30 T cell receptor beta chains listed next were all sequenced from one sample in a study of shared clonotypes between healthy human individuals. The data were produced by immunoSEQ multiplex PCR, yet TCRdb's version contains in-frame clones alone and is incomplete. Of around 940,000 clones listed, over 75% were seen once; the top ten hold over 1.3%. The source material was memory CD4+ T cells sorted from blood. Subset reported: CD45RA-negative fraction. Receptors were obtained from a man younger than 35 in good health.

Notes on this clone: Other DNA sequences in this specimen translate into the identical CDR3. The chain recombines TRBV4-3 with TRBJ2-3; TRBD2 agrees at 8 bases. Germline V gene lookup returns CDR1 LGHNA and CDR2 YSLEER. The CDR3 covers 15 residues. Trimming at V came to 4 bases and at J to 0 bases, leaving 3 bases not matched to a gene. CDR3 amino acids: CASSRVAGSTDTQYF. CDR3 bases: TGCGCCAGCAGCCGAGTAGCGGGGAGCACAGATACGCAGTATTTT.

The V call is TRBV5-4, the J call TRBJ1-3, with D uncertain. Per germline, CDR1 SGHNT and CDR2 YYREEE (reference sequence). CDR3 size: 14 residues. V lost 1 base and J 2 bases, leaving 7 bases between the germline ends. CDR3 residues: CASSLTQPGNTIYF. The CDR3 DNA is TGTGCCAGCAGCTTGACTCAACCTGGAAACACCATATATTTT.

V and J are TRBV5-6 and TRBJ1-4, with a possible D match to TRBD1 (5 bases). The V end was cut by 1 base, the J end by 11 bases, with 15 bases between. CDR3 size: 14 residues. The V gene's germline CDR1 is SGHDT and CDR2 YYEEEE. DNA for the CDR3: TGTGCCAGCAGCTTGAAGAGCGGGGGTGGTAAACTGTTTTTT. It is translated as CASSLKSGGGKLFF.

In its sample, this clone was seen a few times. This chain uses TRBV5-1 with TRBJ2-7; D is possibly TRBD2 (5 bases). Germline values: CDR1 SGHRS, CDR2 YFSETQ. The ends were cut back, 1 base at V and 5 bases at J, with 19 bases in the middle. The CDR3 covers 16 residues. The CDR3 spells CASSLRETIPGDEQYF. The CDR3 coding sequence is TGCGCCAGCAGCTTGAGGGAGACAATCCCTGGGGACGAGCAGTACTTC.

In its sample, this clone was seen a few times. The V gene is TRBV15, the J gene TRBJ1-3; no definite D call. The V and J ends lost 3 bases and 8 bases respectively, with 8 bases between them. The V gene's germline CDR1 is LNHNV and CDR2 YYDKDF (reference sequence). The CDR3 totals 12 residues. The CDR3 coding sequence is TGTGCCACCAGCAGTCTGGGTGACACCATATATTTT. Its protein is CATSSLGDTIYF.

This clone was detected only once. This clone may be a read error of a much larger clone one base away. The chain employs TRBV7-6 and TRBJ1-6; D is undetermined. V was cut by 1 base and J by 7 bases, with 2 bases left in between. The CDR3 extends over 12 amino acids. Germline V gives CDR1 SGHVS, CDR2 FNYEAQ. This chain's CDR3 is CASSLVNSPLHF. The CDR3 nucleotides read TGTGCCAGCAGCTTAGTCAATTCACCCCTCCACTTT.

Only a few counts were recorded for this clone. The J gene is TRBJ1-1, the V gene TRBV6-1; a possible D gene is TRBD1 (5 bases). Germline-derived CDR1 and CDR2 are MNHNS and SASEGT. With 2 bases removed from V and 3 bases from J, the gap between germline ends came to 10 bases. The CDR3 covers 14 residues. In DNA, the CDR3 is TGTGCCAGCAGTGAACAGGGCGGGGACACTGAAGCTTTCTTT. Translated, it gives CASSEQGGDTEAFF.

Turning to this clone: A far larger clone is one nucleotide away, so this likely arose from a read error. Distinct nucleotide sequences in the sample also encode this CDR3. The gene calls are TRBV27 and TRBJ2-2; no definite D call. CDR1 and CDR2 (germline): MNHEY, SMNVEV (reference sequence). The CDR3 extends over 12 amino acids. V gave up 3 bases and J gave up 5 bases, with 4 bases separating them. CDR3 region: CASSLGTGELFF. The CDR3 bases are TGTGCCAGCAGTTTGGGGACCGGGGAGCTGTTTTTT.

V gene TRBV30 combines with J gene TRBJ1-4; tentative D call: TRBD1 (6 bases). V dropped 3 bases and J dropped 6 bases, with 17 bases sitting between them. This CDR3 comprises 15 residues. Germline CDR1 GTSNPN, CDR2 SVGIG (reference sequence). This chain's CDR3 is CAWSAIWGRDEKLFF. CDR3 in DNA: TGTGCCTGGAGCGCCATTTGGGGGCGAGATGAAAAACTGTTTTTT. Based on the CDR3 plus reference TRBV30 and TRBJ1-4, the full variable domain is SQTIHQWPATLVQPVGSPLSLECTVEGTSNPNLYWYRQAAGRGLQLLFYSVGIGQISSEVPQNLSASRPQDRQFILSSKKLLLSDSGFYLCAWSAIWGRDEKLFFGSGTQLSVL.

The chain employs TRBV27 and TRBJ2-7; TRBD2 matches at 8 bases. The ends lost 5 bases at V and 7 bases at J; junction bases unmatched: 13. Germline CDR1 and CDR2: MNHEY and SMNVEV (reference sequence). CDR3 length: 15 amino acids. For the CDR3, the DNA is TGTGCCAGCAGTCCGGGGGGGGGCAGGGATAAGGAGCAGTACTTC. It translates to CASSPGGGRDKEQYF.

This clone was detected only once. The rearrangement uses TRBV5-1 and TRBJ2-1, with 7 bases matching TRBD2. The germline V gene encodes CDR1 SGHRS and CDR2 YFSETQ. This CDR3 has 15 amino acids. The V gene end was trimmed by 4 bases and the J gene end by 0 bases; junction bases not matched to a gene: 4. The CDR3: CASSPRTSSYNEQFF. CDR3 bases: TGCGCCAGCAGCCCGAGGACTAGCTCCTACAATGAGCAGTTCTTC.

The CDR3 is CASSLPLSGTEAFF. The CDR3 DNA reads as TGTGCCAGCAGCTTGCCCCTAAGCGGCACTGAAGCTTTCTTT. The rearrangement joins TRBV5-4 to TRBJ1-1, with no clear D. This CDR3 has 14 amino acids. CDR1 and CDR2 from the germline V gene are SGHNT and YYREEE (reference sequence). V was shortened by 1 base and J by 4 bases, with 11 bases between the two germline ends.

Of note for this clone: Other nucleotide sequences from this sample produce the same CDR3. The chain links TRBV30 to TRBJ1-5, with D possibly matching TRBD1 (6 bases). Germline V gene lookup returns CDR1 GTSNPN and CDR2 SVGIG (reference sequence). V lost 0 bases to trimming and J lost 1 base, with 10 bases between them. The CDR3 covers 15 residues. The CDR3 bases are TGTGCCTGGAGTGTACAGGGAAGGAGCAATCAGCCCCAGCATTTT. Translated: CAWSVQGRSNQPQHF.

The CDR3 DNA reads TGCGCCAGCACCTTCACGGGGGGGACACAAGAGACCCAGTACTTC. The encoded protein is CASTFTGGTQETQYF. The chain carries TRBV5-1 and TRBJ2-5; 8 bases align to TRBD2. J gave up 2 bases and V 6 bases, and 9 bases lay outside the gene matches. The CDR3 covers 15 residues. CDR1 and CDR2 (germline): SGHRS, YFSETQ.

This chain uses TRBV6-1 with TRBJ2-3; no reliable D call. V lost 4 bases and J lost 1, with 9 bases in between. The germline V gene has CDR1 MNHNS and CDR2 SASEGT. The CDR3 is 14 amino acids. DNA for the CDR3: TGTGCCAGCAGTGTGAAGGGTCGCACAGATACGCAGTATTTT. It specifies CASSVKGRTDTQYF.

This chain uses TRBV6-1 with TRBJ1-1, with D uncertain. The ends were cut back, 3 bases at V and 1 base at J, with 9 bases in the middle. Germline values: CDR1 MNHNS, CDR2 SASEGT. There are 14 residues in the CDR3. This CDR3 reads CASSDWWSNTEAFF. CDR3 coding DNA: TGTGCCAGCAGTGATTGGTGGTCGAACACTGAAGCTTTCTTT.

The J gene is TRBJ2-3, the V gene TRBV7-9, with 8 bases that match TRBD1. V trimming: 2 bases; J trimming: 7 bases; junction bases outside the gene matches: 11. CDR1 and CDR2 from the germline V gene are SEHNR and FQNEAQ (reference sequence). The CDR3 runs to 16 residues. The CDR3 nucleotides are TGTGCCAGCAGCTTATTGGGGACAGGAAACAGGTATACGCAGTATTTT. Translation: CASSLLGTGNRYTQYF.

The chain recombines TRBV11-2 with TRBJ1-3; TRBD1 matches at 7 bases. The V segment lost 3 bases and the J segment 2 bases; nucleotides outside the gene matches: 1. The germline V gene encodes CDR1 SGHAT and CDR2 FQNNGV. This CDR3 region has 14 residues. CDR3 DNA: TGTGCCAGCAGCTTGACAGGGACTGGAAACACCATATATTTT. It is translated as CASSLTGTGNTIYF.

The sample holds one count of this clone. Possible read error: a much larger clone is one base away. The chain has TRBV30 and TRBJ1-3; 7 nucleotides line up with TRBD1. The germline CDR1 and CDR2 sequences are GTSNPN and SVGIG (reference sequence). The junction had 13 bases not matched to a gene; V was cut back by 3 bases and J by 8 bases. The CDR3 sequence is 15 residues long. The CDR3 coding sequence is TGTGCCTGGAGGGCCCAAGGGGGCACAAGAGACACCATATATTTT. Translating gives CAWRAQGGTRDTIYF.

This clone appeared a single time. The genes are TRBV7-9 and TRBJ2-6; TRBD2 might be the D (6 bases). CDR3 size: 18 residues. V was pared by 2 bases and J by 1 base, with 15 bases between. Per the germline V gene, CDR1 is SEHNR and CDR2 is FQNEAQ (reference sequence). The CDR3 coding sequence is TGTGCCAGCAGCTTATGGGAAATAGGAGGGTCTGGGGCCAACGTCCTGACTTTC. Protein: CASSLWEIGGSGANVLTF. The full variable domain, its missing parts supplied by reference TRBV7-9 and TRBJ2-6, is DTGVSQNPRHKITKRGQNVTFRCDPISEHNRLYWYRQTLGQGPEFLTYFQNEAQLEKSRLLSDRFSAERPKGSFSTLEIQRTEQGDSAMYLCASSLWEIGGSGANVLTFGAGSRLTVL.

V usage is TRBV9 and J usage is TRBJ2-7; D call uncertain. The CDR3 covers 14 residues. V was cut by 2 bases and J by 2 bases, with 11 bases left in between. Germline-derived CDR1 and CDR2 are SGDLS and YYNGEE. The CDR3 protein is CASSVYPEAYEQYF. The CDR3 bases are TGTGCCAGCAGCGTCTACCCCGAAGCCTACGAGCAGTACTTC.

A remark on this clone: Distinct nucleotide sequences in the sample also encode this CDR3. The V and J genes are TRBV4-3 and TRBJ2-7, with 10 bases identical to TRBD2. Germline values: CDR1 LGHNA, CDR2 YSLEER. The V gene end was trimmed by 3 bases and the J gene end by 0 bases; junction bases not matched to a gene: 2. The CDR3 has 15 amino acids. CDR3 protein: CASSQGTSASYEQYF. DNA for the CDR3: TGCGCCAGCAGCCAGGGGACTAGCGCCTCCTACGAGCAGTACTTC.

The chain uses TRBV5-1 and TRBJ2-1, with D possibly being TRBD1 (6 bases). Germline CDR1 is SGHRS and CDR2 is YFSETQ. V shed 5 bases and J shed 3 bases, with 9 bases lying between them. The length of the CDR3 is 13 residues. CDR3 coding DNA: TGCGCCAGCAGGGGGGCGATCTACAATGAGCAGTTCTTC. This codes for CASRGAIYNEQFF.

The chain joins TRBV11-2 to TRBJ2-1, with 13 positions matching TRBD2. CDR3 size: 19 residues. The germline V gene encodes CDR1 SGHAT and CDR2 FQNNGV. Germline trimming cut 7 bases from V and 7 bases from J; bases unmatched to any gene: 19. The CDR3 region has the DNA TGTGCCAGCAACCGTGGGGGACTAGCGGGGTTCTGGCTCCCTAATGAGCAGTTCTTC. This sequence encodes CASNRGGLAGFWLPNEQFF.

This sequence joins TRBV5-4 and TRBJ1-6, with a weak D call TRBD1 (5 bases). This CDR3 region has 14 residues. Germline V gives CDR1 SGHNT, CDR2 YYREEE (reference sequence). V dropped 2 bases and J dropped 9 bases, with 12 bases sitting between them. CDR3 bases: TGTGCCAGCAGCTTCCAGGGTCTATCTTCACCCCTCCACTTT. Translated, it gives CASSFQGLSSPLHF.

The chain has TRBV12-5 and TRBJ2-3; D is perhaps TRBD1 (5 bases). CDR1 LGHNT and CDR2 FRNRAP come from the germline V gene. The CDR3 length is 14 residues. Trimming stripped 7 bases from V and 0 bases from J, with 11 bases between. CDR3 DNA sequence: TGTGCTAGTGACACGGCAGGGAGCACAGATACGCAGTATTTT. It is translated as CASDTAGSTDTQYF.

The CDR3 reads CASSEGDRATPYEQYF. DNA for the CDR3: TGTGCCAGCAGTGAAGGAGATCGTGCGACACCTTACGAGCAGTACTTC. This chain links TRBV6-1 with TRBJ2-7; no clear D gene. CDR3 length: 16 amino acids. Germline CDR1 MNHNS, CDR2 SASEGT. The V and J ends lost 1 base and 4 bases respectively, with 17 bases between them.

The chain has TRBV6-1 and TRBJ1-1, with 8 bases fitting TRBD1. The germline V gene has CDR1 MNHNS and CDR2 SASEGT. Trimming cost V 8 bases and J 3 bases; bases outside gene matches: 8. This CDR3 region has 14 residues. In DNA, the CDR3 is TGTGCCAGCCAGTCAGGGGGCGCGGACACTGAAGCTTTCTTT. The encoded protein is CASQSGGADTEAFF.

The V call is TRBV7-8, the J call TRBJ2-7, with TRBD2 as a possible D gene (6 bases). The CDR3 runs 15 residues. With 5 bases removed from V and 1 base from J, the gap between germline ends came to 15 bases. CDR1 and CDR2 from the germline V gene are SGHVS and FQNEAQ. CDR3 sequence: CASSPRVAVSYEQYF. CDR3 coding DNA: TGTGCCAGCAGCCCCCGGGTAGCGGTTTCCTACGAGCAGTACTTC. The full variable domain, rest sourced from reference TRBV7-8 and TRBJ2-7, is GAGVSQSPRYKVAKRGQDVALRCDPISGHVSLFWYQQALGQGPEFLTYFQNEAQLDKSGLPSDRFFAERPEGSVSTLKIQRTQQEDSAVYLCASSPRVAVSYEQYFGPGTRLTVT.

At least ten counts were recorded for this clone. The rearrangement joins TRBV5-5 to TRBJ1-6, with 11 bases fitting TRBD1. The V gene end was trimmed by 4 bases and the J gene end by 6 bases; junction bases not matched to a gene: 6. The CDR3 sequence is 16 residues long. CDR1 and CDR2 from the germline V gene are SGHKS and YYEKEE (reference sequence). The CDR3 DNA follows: TGTGCCAGCAGCCGCGGGACAGGGGGTTTTAATTCACCCCTCCACTTT. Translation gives CASSRGTGGFNSPLHF.